A single sample gave rise to the 30 T cell receptor beta chains below, sequenced in a study of T cell repertoires in cytomegalovirus infection. No cognate antigen is known for these TCRs. Via MiXCR, TCRdb re-called the reads, giving one row per CDR3 protein. The sample lists approximately 730,000 distinct CDR3 sequences, about 29% seen once, with 13% in the top ten. The input for sequencing was cultured CD8+ T cells from PBMCs, taken from culture after CMV antigen stimulation. The source of these receptors is a human donor in good health (CMV status not recorded). Some clones in this sample may be carry-over from other donors' samples.

This clonotype was seen many times. The chain couples TRBV12-3 or TRBV12-4 to TRBJ1-4, with a weak D call TRBD1 (5 bases). V was cut by 6 bases and J by 6 bases, with 11 bases left in between. The CDR3 sequence is 13 residues long. The CDR3 DNA is TGTGCCAGCAGCACAGGAATCTATGAAAAACTGTTTTTT. Translated, it gives CASSTGIYEKLFF.

This clonotype was observed a single time. V gene TRBV29-1 combines with J gene TRBJ2-2; D call uncertain. V lost 6 bases, J lost 8 bases, and 13 bases lay in between. Per germline, CDR1 SQVTM and CDR2 ANQGSEA. The CDR3 has 12 residues. CDR3 nucleotide sequence: TGCAGCGTGGCTACCTATGGAGGGGAGCTGTTTTTT. This sequence encodes CSVATYGGELFF.

V is TRBV4-1 and J is TRBJ1-2; D unresolved. The CDR3 contains 14 residues. The ends were cut back, 0 bases at V and 4 bases at J, with 9 bases in the middle. Germline CDR1 MGHRA, CDR2 YSYEKL. The chain's CDR3 is CASSQEKLGYGYTF. CDR3 in DNA: TGCGCCAGCAGCCAAGAAAAGCTGGGCTATGGCTACACCTTC.

This chain joins TRBV12-3 or TRBV12-4 and TRBJ1-1, with TRBD1 identical over 7 bases. This CDR3 is built from 15 residues. V was clipped by 6 bases and J by 4 bases; unmatched bases: 11. The CDR3 loop is CASSLGGGYGTEAFF. Written as DNA, the CDR3 is TGTGCCAGCAGCCTGGGAGGGGGCTATGGCACTGAAGCTTTCTTT.

V is TRBV9 and J is TRBJ1-4; D is perhaps TRBD1 (5 bases). V lost 0 bases to trimming and J lost 7 bases, with 16 bases between them. CDR1 is SGDLS, CDR2 YYNGEE, per germline. The CDR3 is 16 residues long. CDR3 nucleotide sequence: TGTGCCAGCAGCGTAGGAGGGGCAGGTCGAGGTGAAAAACTGTTTTTT. It is translated as CASSVGGAGRGEKLFF.

V and J are TRBV6-5 and TRBJ2-5; no clear D gene. Germline V gene sequence: CDR1 MNHEY, CDR2 SVGAGI. The CDR3 loop spans 14 amino acids. V lost 0 bases and J 4 bases, leaving 9 bases between the germline ends. This CDR3 reads CASSYSPRRETQYF. DNA of the CDR3: TGTGCCAGCAGTTACTCTCCCAGAAGAGAGACCCAGTACTTC.

The CDR3 here is CSLKPGLAGDTQYF. The CDR3 DNA is TGCAGCCTGAAACCGGGACTAGCCGGAGATACGCAGTATTTT. The chain uses TRBV20-1 and TRBJ2-3; the match to TRBD2 covers 9 bases. There are 14 residues in the CDR3. From germline, CDR1 is DFQATT and CDR2 SNEGSKA (reference sequence).

The gene calls are TRBV27 and TRBJ1-5; tentatively, D is TRBD1 (5 bases). This CDR3 has 14 residues. The germline V gene encodes CDR1 MNHEY and CDR2 SMNVEV (reference sequence). Trimming removed 5 bases from V and 6 bases from J, with 14 bases in between. CDR3 sequence: CASSPGLGAQPQHF. The CDR3 nucleotides are TGTGCCAGCAGTCCGGGGCTGGGAGCTCAGCCCCAGCATTTT.

This clonotype was seen at least ten times. V and J are TRBV7-2 and TRBJ2-3; the D gene is possibly TRBD2 (6 bases). The length of the CDR3 is 14 residues. The V gene's germline CDR1 is SGHTA and CDR2 FQGNSA. Trimming shortened V by 2 bases and J by 4 bases, and 10 bases separated the two germline ends. CDR3 sequence reads: CASSLTSSADTQYF. In DNA form, the CDR3 reads TGTGCCAGCAGCTTAACTAGCTCGGCAGATACGCAGTATTTT.

This clonotype was detected only a few times. The chain couples TRBV27 to TRBJ1-1; D is perhaps TRBD1 (5 bases). The germline V and J ends were trimmed by 3 bases and 6 bases, with 11 bases remaining between them. The CDR3 runs 13 residues. Germline CDR1 and CDR2: MNHEY and SMNVEV (reference sequence). The CDR3 nucleotides read TGTGCCAGCAGTTTCGGGGGTTTGGCTGAAGCTTTCTTT. The encoded protein is CASSFGGLAEAFF.

This clonotype was found a few times. The CDR3 reads CASSLTPGSSGNTIYF. The CDR3 DNA is TGTGCCAGCAGCTTAACGCCGGGAAGCTCTGGAAACACCATATATTTT. This chain joins TRBV7-9 and TRBJ1-3; D unclear. The length of the CDR3 is 16 residues. The V end was cut by 2 bases, the J end by 0 bases, with 11 bases between. The germline CDR1 and CDR2 sequences are SEHNR and FQNEAQ (reference sequence). Combining the CDR3 with reference TRBV7-9 and TRBJ1-3 gives the whole variable domain DTGVSQNPRHKITKRGQNVTFRCDPISEHNRLYWYRQTLGQGPEFLTYFQNEAQLEKSRLLSDRFSAERPKGSFSTLEIQRTEQGDSAMYLCASSLTPGSSGNTIYFGEGSWLTVV.

The chain has TRBV15 and TRBJ2-7, with D perhaps matching TRBD1 (6 bases). The CDR3 has 14 residues. Trimming stripped 4 bases from V and 2 bases from J, with 12 bases between. The V gene's germline CDR1 is LNHNV and CDR2 YYDKDF (reference sequence). The CDR3 is CATSKDRFTYEQYF. CDR3 DNA: TGTGCCACCAGCAAAGACAGGTTCACCTACGAGCAGTACTTC.

V usage is TRBV12-3 or TRBV12-4 and J usage is TRBJ2-5; 10 bases fit TRBD2. CDR3 length: 19 residues. V trimming: 4 bases; J trimming: 1 base; junction bases outside the gene matches: 15. The CDR3 region has the DNA TGTGCCAGCAGTTCCAGTTTTGGGCTAGCGGGGGCCCTCCAAGAGACCCAGTACTTC. Its protein is CASSSSFGLAGALQETQYF.

This clonotype was counted ten times or more. The chain has TRBV7-9 and TRBJ2-1, with D perhaps given as TRBD1 or TRBD2 (6 bases each). The CDR3 covers 14 residues. Trimming cost V 7 bases and J 4 bases, with 14 bases left between them. Looked up from germline, CDR1 is SEHNR and CDR2 is FQNEAQ (reference sequence). CDR3 DNA: TGTGCCAGCACTCCCGGGGGCGGATACAATGAGCAGTTCTTC. Its translation: CASTPGGGYNEQFF.

This clonotype has a handful of counts. The chain recombines TRBV7-8 with TRBJ2-7, with 16 bases aligning to TRBD2. The germline V gene encodes CDR1 SGHVS and CDR2 FQNEAQ. The CDR3 consists of 17 residues. The trim removed 2 bases at V and 5 bases at J, leaving 6 bases unmatched. The DNA of the CDR3 is TGTGCCAGCAGCTTATCGGGACTAGCGGGGGGGCGAAACGAGCAGTACTTC. As protein: CASSLSGLAGGRNEQYF.

The chain combines TRBV12-3 or TRBV12-4 with TRBJ2-1; 8 bases agree with TRBD2. The V gene end was trimmed by 7 bases and the J gene end by 4 bases; junction bases not matched to a gene: 12. The CDR3 has 16 residues. CDR3 loop: CASTLGGGLWYNEQFF. CDR3 DNA sequence: TGTGCCAGCACCCTCGGGGGGGGCCTTTGGTACAATGAGCAGTTCTTC.

V is TRBV6-2 or TRBV6-3 and J is TRBJ2-3, with TRBD2 identical over 11 bases. V was pared by 4 bases and J by 4 bases, with 7 bases of the junction left unmatched. Per germline, CDR1 MNHEY and CDR2 SVGEGT. The CDR3 consists of 16 residues. CDR3 DNA sequence: TGTGCCAGCAGTTCAACTAGCGGGGGCCGCGCAGATACGCAGTATTTT. This gives the protein CASSSTSGGRADTQYF.

This rearrangement joins TRBV12-3 or TRBV12-4 to TRBJ2-5, with TRBD1 as a possible D gene (5 bases). Trimming removed 5 bases from V and 2 bases from J, with 9 bases in between. This CDR3 has 13 amino acids. CDR3 sequence reads: CASSRRQQETQYF. Written as DNA, the CDR3 is TGTGCCAGCAGTCGTCGACAGCAAGAGACCCAGTACTTC.

This clonotype has only one observation. The rearrangement links TRBV12-3 or TRBV12-4 to TRBJ2-7, with D possibly matching TRBD2 (5 bases). The V end lost 3 bases, the J end lost 5 bases, and 20 bases lay between the germline ends. The CDR3 sequence is 16 residues long. CDR3: CASSFIPRGGGHEQYF. The CDR3 nucleotides read TGTGCCAGCAGTTTTATCCCCCGGGGTGGTGGGCACGAGCAGTACTTC.

V usage is TRBV6-1 and J usage is TRBJ1-2; no reliable D call. Per germline, CDR1 MNHNS and CDR2 SASEGT. This CDR3 comprises 11 residues. Trimming left V 7 bases short and J 8 bases short, with 11 bases between. Here the CDR3 reads CASKDPGGYTF. The CDR3 nucleotides are TGTGCCAGCAAAGACCCTGGCGGCTACACCTTC.

The CDR3 DNA reads TGTGCCAGCAGGGCCGGCAGACAGGGTGATAGTTGGGACAATGAGCAGTTCTTC. Protein sequence: CASRAGRQGDSWDNEQFF. The chain combines TRBV2 with TRBJ2-1; 7 nucleotides match TRBD1. This CDR3 has 18 amino acids. The V and J ends lost 6 bases and 5 bases, in that order; junction bases with no gene match: 19. CDR1 SNHLY and CDR2 FYNNEI come from the germline V gene.

This rearrangement joins TRBV6-5 to TRBJ2-2; unclear D gene. CDR3 length: 14 residues. The V gene lost 0 bases and the J gene lost 4 bases, with 6 bases spanning the gap. Germline V lookup: CDR1 MNHEY, CDR2 SVGAGI. The CDR3 sequence: CASSYSIPTGELFF. CDR3 in DNA: TGTGCCAGCAGTTACTCGATCCCCACCGGGGAGCTGTTTTTT.

This chain's CDR3 is CASSSRDRNSPLHF. In DNA, the CDR3 is TGTGCCAGCAGCTCCCGAGACAGGAATTCACCCCTCCACTTT. This chain connects TRBV5-4 to TRBJ1-6, with TRBD1 as a possible D gene (6 bases). The V and J ends lost 3 bases and 7 bases respectively, with 11 bases between them. CDR1 and CDR2 (germline): SGHNT, YYREEE (reference sequence). There are 14 residues in the CDR3.

CDR3 nucleotides: TGTGCCAGCAGGAAACAGGGGGCGGTCTATGGCTACACCTTC. It yields the protein CASRKQGAVYGYTF. The chain recombines TRBV27 with TRBJ1-2; 9 nucleotides match TRBD1. V trimming: 6 bases; J trimming: 4 bases; junction bases outside the gene matches: 6. Germline CDR1 is MNHEY and CDR2 is SMNVEV (reference sequence). CDR3 length: 14 amino acids.

This chain joins TRBV6-6 and TRBJ2-5; possible D gene TRBD1, 6 bases. Germline values: CDR1 MNHNY, CDR2 SVGAGI (reference sequence). This CDR3 is 15 amino acids long. V shed 4 bases and J shed 4 bases, with 16 bases lying between them. CDR3 sequence: CASSSTGRNAETQYF. The CDR3 region has the DNA TGTGCCAGCAGTTCGACAGGTCGTAACGCAGAGACCCAGTACTTC.

This clonotype was seen more than once but under ten times. The V call is TRBV4-3, the J call TRBJ2-3; D is uncertain. Germline-derived CDR1 and CDR2 are LGHNA and YSLEER. This CDR3 region has 16 residues. Trimming pared 1 base from V and 1 base from J, leaving 12 bases between. The CDR3: CASSQVIQRGTDTQYF. The CDR3 DNA is TGCGCCAGCAGCCAAGTAATCCAGCGAGGCACAGATACGCAGTATTTT.

This clonotype was counted a few times. V usage is TRBV2 and J usage is TRBJ2-5, with D tentatively TRBD2 (5 bases). The CDR3 runs 13 residues. Trimming cost V 5 bases and J 2 bases, with 9 bases left between them. Per the germline V gene, CDR1 is SNHLY and CDR2 is FYNNEI. Written as DNA, the CDR3 is TGTGCCAGCAGTTGGAGGAGGCAAGAGACCCAGTACTTC. Translated, it gives CASSWRRQETQYF.

In its sample, this clonotype was seen a few times. The chain uses TRBV27 and TRBJ1-3; D ambiguous. The CDR3 runs 12 residues. CDR1 is MNHEY, CDR2 SMNVEV, per germline (reference sequence). Between the trimmed V and J ends, which lost 4 bases and 2 bases, there was a span of 3 bases. The CDR3 here is CASSSPGNTIYF. Here the CDR3 DNA reads TGTGCCAGCAGTTCCCCTGGAAACACCATATATTTT.

The chain recombines TRBV2 with TRBJ1-2; D is unresolved. The germline gives CDR1 SNHLY, CDR2 FYNNEI. The CDR3 contains 12 residues. V lost 8 bases and J 8 bases, leaving 15 bases between the germline ends. CDR3 sequence reads: CASVGRSRGYTF. The DNA of the CDR3 is TGTGCCAGCGTGGGCAGATCCAGGGGCTACACCTTC.

Details on this clonotype: Given a much more abundant clone one base away, this may be a read error. The rearrangement uses TRBV7-6 and TRBJ1-5; maybe TRBD1 (5 bases). Germline V gives CDR1 SGHVS, CDR2 FNYEAQ. Trimming cost V 2 bases and J 6 bases, with 11 bases left between them. The length of the CDR3 is 14 residues. CDR3 residues: CASSLLGGTQPQHF. DNA for the CDR3: TGTGCCAGCAGCTTACTTGGGGGGACTCAGCCCCAGCATTTT. Using reference TRBV7-6 and TRBJ1-5 for the parts outside the CDR3, the full variable domain is GAGVSQSPRYKVTKRGQDVALRCDPISGHVSLYWYRQALGQGPEFLTYFNYEAQQDKSGLPNDRFSAERPEGSISTLTIQRTEQRDSAMYRCASSLLGGTQPQHFGDGTRLSIL.